Each of the 30 T cell receptor beta chains below was sequenced from the same sample in a study of beta chain features in type 1 diabetes. Reverse transcription of all isolated RNA meant that expressed TCRB transcripts were sequenced. Libraries were prepared by immunoSEQ multiplex PCR; TCRdb keeps only in-frame clonotypes and omits some of them. The sample shows 35,000 to 45,000 clones, roughly two thirds of them seen only once. Specimen: Tregs from blood. These receptors all stem from a woman younger than 45 in good health.

The rearrangement links TRBV4-3 to TRBJ2-2; D is perhaps TRBD1 (6 bases). The CDR3 contains 16 residues. Trimming took 2 bases from V and 5 from J, leaving 15 bases between them. Germline V gene sequence: CDR1 LGHNA, CDR2 YSLEER. Here the CDR3 reads CASSQLQGQRTGELFF. DNA for the CDR3: TGCGCCAGCAGCCAACTCCAGGGGCAGAGGACCGGGGAGCTGTTTTTT.

V is TRBV27 and J is TRBJ2-7, with 7 bases identical to TRBD2. The trim removed 5 bases at V and 1 base at J, leaving 5 bases unmatched. CDR1 and CDR2 from the germline V gene are MNHEY and SMNVEV (reference sequence). The CDR3 covers 14 residues. The CDR3: CASSLQRGSYEQYF. The CDR3 nucleotides are TGTGCCAGCAGTCTCCAGCGGGGTTCCTACGAGCAGTACTTC.

This clone was observed once. The chain carries TRBV7-2 and TRBJ2-1; 8 bases are a match to TRBD2. V shed 1 base and J 4 bases; nucleotides not matched to a gene: 6. Germline CDR1 is SGHTA and CDR2 is FQGNSA. The length of the CDR3 is 16 residues. The CDR3: CASSLGLQREYNEQFF. The CDR3 DNA sequence: TGTGCCAGCAGCTTAGGTCTCCAGCGGGAGTACAATGAGCAGTTCTTC.

This rearrangement joins TRBV5-1 to TRBJ2-1; maybe TRBD2 (6 bases). The CDR3 loop spans 15 amino acids. Germline-derived CDR1 and CDR2 are SGHRS and YFSETQ. Trimming took 0 bases from V and 4 from J, leaving 11 bases between them. CDR3 sequence: CASSLGGGEYNEQFF. The CDR3 coding sequence is TGCGCCAGCAGCTTGGGGGGCGGGGAATACAATGAGCAGTTCTTC. The variable domain in full, with the rest retrieved from reference TRBV5-1 and TRBJ2-1, is KAGVTQTPRYLIKTRGQQVTLSCSPISGHRSVSWYQQTPGQGLQFLFEYFSETQRNKGNFPGRFSGRQFSNSRSEMNVSTLELGDSALYLCASSLGGGEYNEQFFGPGTRLTVL.

This chain links TRBV30 with TRBJ2-1, with D perhaps TRBD1 (5 bases). The germline CDR1 and CDR2 sequences are GTSNPN and SVGIG (reference sequence). CDR3 size: 16 residues. The V end lost 4 bases, the J end lost 3 bases, and 19 bases lay between the germline ends. DNA for the CDR3: TGTGCCTGGACCGAGTCAGGGATCAAGGGCTACAATGAGCAGTTCTTC. Translated: CAWTESGIKGYNEQFF.

The J gene is TRBJ1-2, the V gene TRBV10-3; 9 positions match TRBD1. V lost 2 bases, J lost 5 bases, and 6 bases stayed unmatched. This CDR3 is built from 15 residues. Per the germline V gene, CDR1 is ENHRY and CDR2 is SYGVKD. The CDR3 protein is CAISEPGQGRYGYTF. The CDR3 nucleotides are TGTGCCATCAGTGAGCCCGGACAGGGGAGGTATGGCTACACCTTC.

The chain is built from TRBV25-1 and TRBJ2-5; perhaps TRBD2 as D (6 bases). CDR3 length equals 13 residues. V shed 4 bases and J shed 4 bases, with 10 bases lying between them. Looked up from germline, CDR1 is MGHDK and CDR2 is SYGVNS. CDR3 coding DNA: TGTGCCAGCAGTGGGCGGGGTGGAGAGACCCAGTACTTC. Translated, it gives CASSGRGGETQYF.

The rearrangement uses TRBV18 and TRBJ2-5, with 10 bases that match TRBD2. The CDR3 sequence is 16 residues long. CDR1 is KGHSH and CDR2 is LQKENI in the germline V gene. V was clipped by 3 bases and J by 4 bases; unmatched bases: 8. The CDR3 loop is CASSPPLAGVSETQYF. CDR3 bases: TGTGCCAGCTCACCGCCCCTAGCGGGAGTTTCAGAGACCCAGTACTTC.

The chain has TRBV29-1 and TRBJ2-7, with 9 nucleotides matching TRBD1. The CDR3 runs to 14 residues. Trimming removed 7 bases from V and 4 bases from J; junction bases left unmatched: 11. Germline V CDR1 and CDR2: SQVTM, ANQGSEA. The CDR3: CSAKDTGGSYEQYF. CDR3 bases: TGCAGCGCTAAAGACACAGGGGGCTCATACGAGCAGTACTTC.

The chain is built from TRBV9 and TRBJ2-1; 7 positions match TRBD1. Germline V gene sequence: CDR1 SGDLS, CDR2 YYNGEE. The length of the CDR3 is 14 residues. V dropped 4 bases and J dropped 6; count of bases not matched to a gene: 7. The CDR3 region is CASSQPTGRNEQFF. Written as DNA, the CDR3 is TGTGCCAGCAGCCAACCGACAGGGCGCAATGAGCAGTTCTTC.

The chain has TRBV29-1 and TRBJ2-7; TRBD1 matches at 9 bases. The CDR3 runs 12 residues. V gave up 7 bases and J gave up 7 bases; unmatched junction bases: 8. CDR1 and CDR2 from the germline V gene are SQVTM and ANQGSEA. The CDR3 reads CSAGTGWGEQYF. DNA of the CDR3: TGCAGCGCAGGGACAGGGTGGGGGGAGCAGTACTTC.

This clone occurred a few times. The chain uses TRBV30 and TRBJ1-2, with 9 bases that match TRBD1. V lost 5 bases to trimming and J lost 4 bases; unmatched junction nucleotides: 17. Germline CDR1 and CDR2: GTSNPN and SVGIG (reference sequence). The CDR3 has 17 amino acids. The CDR3 DNA sequence: TGTGCCTGGGCCTCCACCGGACAGGGGAGGCAGGGCTATGGCTACACCTTC. Encoded protein: CAWASTGQGRQGYGYTF. Combining the CDR3 with reference TRBV30 and TRBJ1-2 gives the whole variable domain SQTIHQWPATLVQPVGSPLSLECTVEGTSNPNLYWYRQAAGRGLQLLFYSVGIGQISSEVPQNLSASRPQDRQFILSSKKLLLSDSGFYLCAWASTGQGRQGYGYTFGSGTRLTVV.

This CDR3 is CASSRDRAREQYF. In DNA form, the CDR3 reads TGTGCCAGCAGTCGGGACAGGGCAAGGGAGCAGTACTTC. The chain has TRBV6-1 and TRBJ2-7; 9 nucleotides line up with TRBD1. Germline CDR1 MNHNS, CDR2 SASEGT. The CDR3 covers 13 residues. The junction had 6 bases not matched to a gene; V was cut back by 5 bases and J by 7 bases.

This chain uses TRBV15 with TRBJ1-2, with TRBD1 identical over 7 bases. V trimming: 3 bases; J trimming: 13 bases; junction bases outside the gene matches: 5. The CDR3 extends over 11 amino acids. Germline V gene sequence: CDR1 LNHNV, CDR2 YYDKDF (reference sequence). The CDR3 spells CATSSIQGTTF. The CDR3 DNA reads as TGTGCCACCAGCAGTATACAGGGGACCACCTTC.

The V call is TRBV7-2, the J call TRBJ2-1; D perhaps matches TRBD2 (6 bases). This CDR3 contains 15 residues. The germline gives CDR1 SGHTA, CDR2 FQGNSA. Trimming stripped 5 bases from V and 5 bases from J, with 16 bases between. CDR3 loop: CASSPGLASNNEQFF. The CDR3 nucleotides are TGTGCCAGCAGCCCGGGGCTAGCGTCGAACAATGAGCAGTTCTTC.

The V and J genes are TRBV29-1 and TRBJ2-7, with TRBD1 matching over 9 bases. Germline CDR1 reads SQVTM; CDR2 reads ANQGSEA. The ends lost 4 bases at V and 3 bases at J; junction bases unmatched: 13. The CDR3 is 16 residues long. CDR3 loop: CSVARTGALLSYEQYF. The CDR3 DNA reads as TGCAGCGTTGCACGGACAGGGGCCCTCCTCAGCTACGAGCAGTACTTC.

The V gene is TRBV30, the J gene TRBJ1-1; TRBD1 is a possible D gene (5 bases). V lost 3 bases, J lost 5 bases, and 10 bases lay in between. There are 12 residues in the CDR3. Germline CDR1 is GTSNPN and CDR2 is SVGIG (reference sequence). Here the CDR3 reads CAWRRGETEAFF. CDR3 coding DNA: TGTGCCTGGAGACGGGGGGAGACTGAAGCTTTCTTT.

This clone was seen only a few times. This chain connects TRBV29-1 to TRBJ2-7, with 8 bases matching TRBD2. The CDR3 contains 16 residues. Germline CDR1 and CDR2: SQVTM and ANQGSEA. Losses at the gene ends were 6 bases for V and 6 bases for J; bases not matched to a gene: 19. The CDR3 bases are TGCAGCGTGACCACTACAGGGACTAGTCTTTGGAGCGAGCAGTACTTC. It yields the protein CSVTTTGTSLWSEQYF.

The chain links TRBV7-2 to TRBJ1-4; maybe TRBD1 (5 bases). The CDR3 is made up of 15 amino acids. V lost 1 base to trimming and J lost 4 bases, with 10 bases between them. Per germline, CDR1 SGHTA and CDR2 FQGNSA. CDR3 nucleotide sequence: TGTGCCAGCAGCTTAGGCCAGGGTGGTAATGAAAAACTGTTTTTT. Residues: CASSLGQGGNEKLFF.

This CDR3 is CASSLSTRRDRGSYGYTF. CDR3 sequence (DNA): TGTGCCAGCAGTCTCTCTACCCGTCGGGACAGGGGGTCCTATGGCTACACCTTC. The rearrangement joins TRBV27 to TRBJ1-2; 11 positions agree with TRBD1. CDR3 size: 18 residues. The germline V gene has CDR1 MNHEY and CDR2 SMNVEV (reference sequence). Germline trimming cut 5 bases from V and 4 bases from J; bases unmatched to any gene: 15.

The rearrangement joins TRBV4-2 to TRBJ2-3, with 7 positions matching TRBD1. The CDR3 sequence is 18 residues long. Germline V gene lookup returns CDR1 LGHNA and CDR2 YNFKEQ. Trimming at V came to 0 bases and at J to 0 bases, leaving 9 bases not matched to a gene. CDR3 loop: CASSQDPTGRLSTDTQYF. CDR3 sequence (DNA): TGTGCCAGCAGCCAAGACCCGACAGGGCGACTTAGCACAGATACGCAGTATTTT.

This clone was seen a handful of times. The chain recombines TRBV7-3 with TRBJ2-7, with D uncertain. Germline loops: CDR1 SGHTA, CDR2 FQGTGA. The length of the CDR3 is 10 residues. Trimming removed 5 bases from V and 5 bases from J, with 4 bases in between. CDR3 sequence reads: CASSRDEQYF. The CDR3 DNA reads TGTGCCAGCAGCCGGGACGAGCAGTACTTC.

The CDR3, as DNA: TGTGCCAGCAGCATACTAGCGGTGAGGGGAGAGACCCAGTACTTC. Protein product: CASSILAVRGETQYF. The gene calls are TRBV4-2 and TRBJ2-5; 8 bases line up with TRBD2. Germline CDR1 is LGHNA and CDR2 is YNFKEQ. J lost 4 bases, V lost 5 bases, and 9 bases had no gene match. This CDR3 has 15 residues.

The gene calls are TRBV7-2 and TRBJ2-3; D not resolved. CDR3 length: 13 amino acids. V dropped 0 bases and J dropped 6 bases, with 7 bases sitting between them. CDR1 and CDR2 from the germline V gene are SGHTA and FQGNSA. CDR3: CASSLAVGDTQYF. In DNA form, the CDR3 reads TGTGCCAGCAGCTTAGCGGTCGGTGATACGCAGTATTTT.

CDR3 bases: TGCAGCGTTGGTGGGCCGGGGGAGCCCCAGCATTTT. This encodes CSVGGPGEPQHF. The chain uses TRBV29-1 and TRBJ1-5; TRBD1 is a possible D gene (5 bases). Per the germline V gene, CDR1 is SQVTM and CDR2 is ANQGSEA. V lost 4 bases to trimming and J lost 8 bases, with 12 bases between them. The CDR3 has 12 amino acids. The full variable domain, with the rest looked up from reference TRBV29-1 and TRBJ1-5, is SAVISQKPSRDICQRGTSLTIQCQVDSQVTMMFWYRQQPGQSLTLIATANQGSEATYESGFVIDKFPISRPNLTFSTLTVSNMSPEDSSIYLCSVGGPGEPQHFGDGTRLSIL.

This clone was seen a single time. CDR3 sequence reads: CASSRGGGANVLTF. CDR3 nucleotides: TGCGCCAGCAGCCGCGGGGGTGGGGCCAACGTCCTGACTTTC. This sequence joins TRBV4-1 and TRBJ2-6, with TRBD2 matching over 7 bases. This CDR3 has 14 amino acids. Germline V gene lookup returns CDR1 MGHRA and CDR2 YSYEKL. With V trimmed by 4 bases and J by 3 bases, 0 bases remained unmatched.

This clone was recorded a few times. The V and J genes are TRBV6-6 and TRBJ2-7, with a weak D call TRBD1 (6 bases). The V end lost 5 bases, the J end lost 9 bases, and 11 bases lay between the germline ends. Germline values: CDR1 MNHNY, CDR2 SVGAGI (reference sequence). The CDR3 consists of 11 residues. The CDR3, as DNA: TGTGCCAGCAGTATCGGGACAATGCAGTACTTC. As protein: CASSIGTMQYF.

V and J are TRBV19 and TRBJ1-1; 9 bases map to TRBD1. Trimming removed 6 bases from V and 3 bases from J; junction bases left unmatched: 11. In germline, CDR1 is LNHDA, CDR2 SQIVND (reference sequence). The CDR3 has 16 amino acids. The CDR3 DNA follows: TGTGCCAGTAGCCCGGCCATTGGACAGGGGTACACTGAAGCTTTCTTT. As protein: CASSPAIGQGYTEAFF.

This clone occurred a few times. The chain is built from TRBV28 and TRBJ2-7; TRBD1 is a possible D gene (6 bases). CDR3 length equals 14 residues. Germline V gene sequence: CDR1 MDHEN, CDR2 SYDVKM. V gave up 5 bases and J gave up 4 bases, with 15 bases separating them. The CDR3 DNA is TGTGCCAGCAGTCAACCAGGGGAAGAATACGAGCAGTACTTC. Amino acid sequence: CASSQPGEEYEQYF.

By sample share, this clone is medium-sized. The chain has TRBV4-3 and TRBJ2-3; 7 positions match TRBD1. There are 17 residues in the CDR3. Germline CDR1 and CDR2: LGHNA and YSLEER. The trim removed 0 bases at V and 0 bases at J, leaving 6 bases unmatched. CDR3 residues: CASSQEGQRSSTDTQYF. In DNA, the CDR3 is TGCGCCAGCAGCCAAGAGGGACAGCGAAGTAGCACAGATACGCAGTATTTT.